This T cell receptor beta chain was observed in a study of T cells in Graves' hyperthyroidism and ophthalmopathy. Diagnoses rested on clinical symptoms, serum thyroxine and TRAb, thyroid ultrasound and orbital computed tomography. Germline loops: CDR1 MNHEY, CDR2 SMNVEV (reference sequence). V was pared by 5 bases and J by 3 bases, with 8 bases of the junction left unmatched. The CDR3 runs 17 residues. TCR beta CDR3 region amplification was performed from RNA transcripts. First-round RT-PCR with HTBI primers amplified the TCR CDR3 region. TCRdb reprocessed the multiplex PCR reads with MiXCR, giving one entry per CDR3 protein. The sample gives more than 300,000 distinct CDR3 sequences, about 12% of which show up once; over 8.5% is in the top ten. This clonotype was counted many times.

Sample: blood. The V gene is TRBV27, the J gene TRBJ2-7; 15 bases are a match to TRBD2. The TCR originated in a woman in her late teens or twenties with Graves' hyperthyroidism. CDR3 residues: CASSTGLAGGPNYEQYF. The DNA of the CDR3 is TGTGCCAGCAGTACCGGACTAGCGGGAGGGCCGAACTACGAGCAGTACTTC.